What follows describes a single T cell receptor beta chain. The target antigen is unknown. From germline, CDR1 is SGHDT and CDR2 YYEEEE. The CDR3 contains 17 residues. V shed 0 bases and J shed 2 bases, with 15 bases lying between them. The sample originates from a study of shared clonotypes between healthy human individuals. Study results and caveats: It was the non-shared clonotypes that had lower generation probabilities than clonotypes shared by all four donors.

Produced via immunoSEQ multiplex PCR; TCRdb's table is partial and in-frame only. Among approximately 1.5 million clones listed, 98% were seen once. The sequenced sample consisted of naive CD4+ T cells sorted from blood. Subset specified: CD45RA+ positively selected. This chain joins TRBV5-6 and TRBJ1-3; possibly TRBD1 for D (5 bases). This TCR was recovered from a man aged 25-45 years in good health. CDR3 DNA sequence: TGTGCCAGCAGCTTGGCCCCACGGGGGAGGCCTGGAAACACCATATATTTT. The encoded protein is CASSLAPRGRPGNTIYF.